Reported below is one TCR beta chain. Method: immunoSEQ multiplex PCR; TCRdb's copy keeps in-frame clones and lacks some. The sample consists of approximately 2,000,000 clones, roughly 92% of them appearing once. The data were obtained in a study of shared clonotypes between healthy human individuals. The sequenced sample was naive CD4+ T cells from PBMCs. Regarding subset: CD45RA+ positively selected. The sequence was obtained from a man aged 18 to 30 in good health. Some clones in this sample may be carry-over from other donors' samples.

Here the CDR3 reads CASSRMGGGEKLFF. The DNA for the CDR3 is TGTGCCAGCAGTAGAATGGGGGGTGGTGAAAAACTGTTTTTT. The chain recombines TRBV6-1 with TRBJ1-4; possible D gene TRBD1, 5 bases. The CDR3 has 14 residues. V was shortened by 5 bases and J by 7 bases, with 14 bases between the two germline ends. CDR1 is MNHNS and CDR2 is SASEGT in the germline V gene.